This is a list of T cell receptor beta chains from one sample in a study of blood T cell repertoires in COVID-19. Libraries were prepared by immunoSEQ multiplex PCR; TCRdb keeps only in-frame clonotypes and omits some of them. The repertoire holds around 150,000 clones, with 75% to 85% as singletons. Source material: peripheral blood. The receptors were sampled from a woman aged 45 to 65 with acute or convalescent COVID-19. Both conserved end residues are part of each CDR3. The D gene is left open where the match is weak. The listing skips clone size in some rows; elsewhere it reads once, few, many or a size class.

>.|.|TRBV6-5|TRBJ1-1
CASRSGGARTEAFF
TGTGCCAGCAGGAGTGGGGGCGCGAGGACTGAAGCTTTCTTT
>.|.|TRBV5-1|TRBJ2-7
CASSLVGGEIEQYF
TGCGCCAGCAGCTTGGTGGGGGGAGAAATCGAGCAGTACTTC
>TRBD1|.|TRBV5-6|TRBJ1-1
CASSFGQGSTEAFF
TGTGCCAGCAGCTTTGGACAGGGATCTACTGAAGCTTTCTTT
>.|.|TRBV7-9|TRBJ2-7
CASSSPIGAGGEQYF
TGTGCCAGCAGCTCACCTATCGGGGCCGGGGGCGAGCAGTACTTC
>.|few|TRBV3-1/TRBV3-2|TRBJ1-5
CASSQENSNQPQHF
TGTGCCAGCAGCCAAGAGAACAGTAATCAGCCCCAGCATTTT
>TRBD2|.|TRBV13|TRBJ2-7
CASSTQLAGGAYEQYF
TGTGCCAGCAGCACCCAACTAGCGGGAGGGGCATACGAGCAGTACTTC
>.|.|TRBV18|TRBJ2-1
CASSPMTAYNEQFF
TGTGCCAGCTCACCCATGACAGCCTACAATGAGCAGTTCTTC
>.|.|TRBV30|TRBJ2-7
CAWAEGYEQYF
TGTGCCTGGGCCGAGGGATACGAGCAGTACTTC
>.|.|TRBV9|TRBJ1-2
CASSVGGNYGYTF
TGTGCCAGCAGCGTAGGCGGTAACTATGGCTACACCTTC
>.|once|TRBV7-8|TRBJ1-1
CASSPAGRSNTEAFF
TGTGCCAGCAGCCCGGCGGGCAGGTCGAACACTGAAGCTTTCTTT
>.|once|TRBV28|TRBJ1-5
CASSLGQHSNQPQHF
TGTGCCAGCAGTTTAGGACAGCATAGCAATCAGCCCCAGCATTTT
>.|.|TRBV19|TRBJ1-3
CASSIGTGSGNTIYF
TGTGCCAGTAGTATAGGCACCGGCTCTGGAAACACCATATATTTT
>.|.|TRBV19|TRBJ1-6
CAGRRDNYNSPLHF
TGTGCCGGCCGTCGGGACAACTATAATTCACCCCTCCACTTT
>.|.|TRBV5-1|TRBJ1-6
CASSLGVDRDNSPLHF
TGCGCCAGCAGCTTGGGAGTTGACAGAGATAATTCACCCCTCCACTTT
>.|few|TRBV29-1|TRBJ1-1
CSANGQLNTEAFF
TGCAGCGCCAACGGACAGTTGAACACTGAAGCTTTCTTT
>.|.|TRBV20-1|TRBJ2-5
CSARDGGAQYF
TGCAGTGCTAGAGATGGCGGGGCCCAGTACTTC
>.|.|TRBV7-6|TRBJ2-2
CASSPQMRAVGDTGELFF
TGTGCCAGCAGCCCCCAGATGAGGGCTGTCGGTGACACCGGGGAGCTGTTTTTT
>TRBD1|.|TRBV7-8|TRBJ2-2
CASSQAGTGLTGELFF
TGTGCCAGCAGCCAGGCGGGGACAGGGCTCACCGGGGAGCTGTTTTTT
>.|.|TRBV27|TRBJ1-5
CASSLNDRLRNQPQHF
TGTGCCAGCAGTTTAAATGACAGGTTACGCAATCAGCCCCAGCATTTT
>.|.|TRBV5-6|TRBJ2-1
CASSFRPSSGNEQFF
TGTGCCAGCAGCTTTAGGCCTTCCTCAGGGAATGAGCAGTTCTTC
>.|.|TRBV7-9|TRBJ1-1
CASSRQTSNTEAFF
TGTGCCAGCAGCCGACAGACCTCGAACACTGAAGCTTTCTTT
>.|few|TRBV7-3|TRBJ2-5
CASSDTTGTETQYF
TGTGCCAGCAGCGATACAACAGGGACAGAGACCCAGTACTTC
>TRBD1|.|TRBV19|TRBJ1-3
CASSFRDRGISGNTIYF
TGTGCCAGTAGTTTCCGGGACAGGGGAATCTCTGGAAACACCATATATTTT
>TRBD2|.|TRBV6-2/TRBV6-3|TRBJ2-7
CASSLWEGLGEQYF
TGTGCCAGCAGTCTATGGGAGGGGCTCGGCGAGCAGTACTTC
>.|few|TRBV6-5|TRBJ2-2
CASGRGVGTGELFF
TGTGCCAGCGGGAGGGGGGTAGGCACCGGGGAGCTGTTTTTT
>TRBD1|.|TRBV5-5|TRBJ1-5
CASSNGQGDQPQHF
TGTGCCAGCAGCAACGGACAGGGGGATCAGCCCCAGCATTTT
>.|.|TRBV2|TRBJ2-2
CASSDPAENTGELFF
TGTGCCAGCAGTGACCCAGCGGAGAACACCGGGGAGCTGTTTTTT
>.|.|TRBV9|TRBJ1-1
CASSVAVGVNTEAFF
TGTGCCAGCAGCGTAGCGGTAGGGGTGAACACTGAAGCTTTCTTT
>.|.|TRBV19|TRBJ1-3
CASYSGNTIYF
TGTGCCAGTTACTCTGGAAACACCATATATTTT